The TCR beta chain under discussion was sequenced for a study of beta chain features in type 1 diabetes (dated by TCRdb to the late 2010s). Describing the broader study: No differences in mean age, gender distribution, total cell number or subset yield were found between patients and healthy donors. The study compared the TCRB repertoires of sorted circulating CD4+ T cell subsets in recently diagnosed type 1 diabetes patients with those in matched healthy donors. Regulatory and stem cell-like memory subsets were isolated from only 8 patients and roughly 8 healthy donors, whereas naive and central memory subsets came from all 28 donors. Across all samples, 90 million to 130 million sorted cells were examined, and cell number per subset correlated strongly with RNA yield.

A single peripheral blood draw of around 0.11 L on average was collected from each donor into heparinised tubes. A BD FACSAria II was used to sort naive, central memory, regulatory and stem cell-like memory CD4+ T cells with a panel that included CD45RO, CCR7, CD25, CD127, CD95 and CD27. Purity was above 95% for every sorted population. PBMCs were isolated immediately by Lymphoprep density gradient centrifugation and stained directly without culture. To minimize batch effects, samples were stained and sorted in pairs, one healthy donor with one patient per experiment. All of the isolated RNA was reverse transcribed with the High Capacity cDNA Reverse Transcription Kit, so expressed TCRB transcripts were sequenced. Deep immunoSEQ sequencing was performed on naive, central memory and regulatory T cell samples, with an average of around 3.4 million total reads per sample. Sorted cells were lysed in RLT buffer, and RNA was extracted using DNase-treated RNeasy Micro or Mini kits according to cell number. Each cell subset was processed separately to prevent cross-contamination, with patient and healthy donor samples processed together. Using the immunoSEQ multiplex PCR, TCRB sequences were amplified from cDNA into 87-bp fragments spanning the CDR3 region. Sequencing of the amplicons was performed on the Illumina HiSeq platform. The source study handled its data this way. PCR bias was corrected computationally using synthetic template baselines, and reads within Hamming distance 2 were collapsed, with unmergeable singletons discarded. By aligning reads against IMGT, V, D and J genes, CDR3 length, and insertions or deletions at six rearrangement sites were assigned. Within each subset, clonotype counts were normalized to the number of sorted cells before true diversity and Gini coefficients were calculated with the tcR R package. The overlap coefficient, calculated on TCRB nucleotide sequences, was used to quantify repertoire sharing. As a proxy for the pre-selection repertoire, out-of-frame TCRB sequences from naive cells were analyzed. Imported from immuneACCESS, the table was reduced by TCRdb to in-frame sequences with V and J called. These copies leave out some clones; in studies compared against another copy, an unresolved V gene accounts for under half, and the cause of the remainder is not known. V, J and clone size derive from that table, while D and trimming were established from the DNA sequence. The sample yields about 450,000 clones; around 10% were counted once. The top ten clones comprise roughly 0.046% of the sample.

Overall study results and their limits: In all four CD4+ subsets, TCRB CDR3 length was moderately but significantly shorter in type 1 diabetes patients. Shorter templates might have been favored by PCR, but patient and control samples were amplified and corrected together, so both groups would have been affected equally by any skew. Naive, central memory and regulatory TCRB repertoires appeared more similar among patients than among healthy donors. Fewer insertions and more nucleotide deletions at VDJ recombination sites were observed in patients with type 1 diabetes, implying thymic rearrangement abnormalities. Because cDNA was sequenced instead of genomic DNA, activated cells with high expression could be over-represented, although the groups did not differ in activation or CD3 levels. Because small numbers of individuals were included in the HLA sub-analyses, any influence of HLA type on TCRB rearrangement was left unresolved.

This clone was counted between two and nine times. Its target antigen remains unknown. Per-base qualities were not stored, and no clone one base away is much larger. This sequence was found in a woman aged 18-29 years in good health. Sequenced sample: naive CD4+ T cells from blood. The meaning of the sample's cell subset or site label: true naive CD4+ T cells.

The nucleotides are TGCAGCGTTGTGACGGGAGGCAATCAGCCCCAGCATTTT. The translation is CSVVTGGNQPQHF. The sequence is built from TRBV29-1 and TRBJ1-5, with the D gene call left open. Based on the germline V gene, the CDR1 and CDR2 sequences are SQVTM and ANQGSEA. The CDR3 has 13 amino acids, counting the end cysteine and phenylalanine. The DNA shown is the 39-base CDR3, in frame from base 1. V is shortened by 4 bases, J by 2 bases, and the region joining them spans 9 bases.